The clone carrying this T cell receptor beta chain appeared once. The target antigen is unknown. The entry originates in a study of cytomegalovirus exposure and HLA in healthy donors. Findings of the study overall: It was reported that TCR beta sequences correctly inferred the HLA-A and HLA-B alleles for most subjects. In a later analysis, parvovirus B19, influenza, CMV and Epstein-Barr virus appeared linked to several top co-occurrence clusters.

The primer mix had 60 Vbeta and 13 Jbeta primers. Some clones are missing from TCRdb's copy, which holds only in-frame ones; the method was immunoSEQ multiplex PCR. The table lists roughly 150,000 clones, 70% to 80% of them singletons. V dropped 2 bases and J dropped 5; count of bases not matched to a gene: 8. CDR1 and CDR2 (germline): GTSNPN, SVGIG (reference sequence). The CDR3 has 15 residues. This sequence originates from a man aged 50 or older in good health and CMV-seropositive. The rearrangement uses TRBV30 and TRBJ1-1; 10 positions match TRBD1. What was sequenced was PBMCs. CDR3 sequence reads: CAWSILTGGGTEAFF. For the CDR3, the DNA is TGTGCCTGGAGTATCCTGACAGGGGGCGGAACTGAAGCTTTCTTT.